These 8 T cell receptor beta chains were all obtained from the same sample, sequenced in a study of Ad26.COV2.S vaccination and SARS-CoV-2 variants. Regarding treatment: some 20 received Ad26.COV2.S at low or high dose, single or two shots; about 5 received placebo; per-sample allocation not given. Day 63 after the first vaccine or placebo injection was the time point for sampling. Assay used: immunoSEQ multiplex PCR; TCRdb lists only in-frame clones, some missing. The sample contains 400,000 to 450,000 clones, roughly 87% of which appear only once. Here the sequenced sample was peripheral blood, taken in a trial of Ad26.COV2.S vaccine versus placebo. Every receptor here comes from a person aged 18-65 years who received the Ad26.COV2.S COVID-19 vaccine or a placebo.

The chain carries TRBV3-1 (or the pseudogene TRBV3-2) and TRBJ2-7, with D unclear. Trimming removed 2 bases at V and 3 bases at J, with 14 bases between. From germline, CDR1 is LGHDT and CDR2 YNNKEL (reference sequence). The CDR3 has 15 amino acids. Here the CDR3 reads CASSQTFTSDYEQYF. As DNA, the CDR3 is TGTGCCAGCAGCCAAACATTCACCTCCGACTACGAGCAGTACTTC.

The rearrangement links TRBV5-1 to TRBJ1-2; unclear D gene. Between the trimmed V and J ends, which lost 4 bases and 2 bases, there was a span of 12 bases. The CDR3 has 14 residues. Germline assignment: CDR1 SGHRS and CDR2 YFSETQ. The chain's CDR3 is CASSLRPGNYGYTF. The DNA of the CDR3 is TGCGCCAGCAGCCTCCGTCCGGGGAACTATGGCTACACCTTC.

This chain joins TRBV13 and TRBJ1-3, with D possibly TRBD1 on 5 matching bases. Trimming stripped 5 bases from V and 2 bases from J, with 10 bases between. Per the germline V gene, CDR1 is PRHDT and CDR2 is FYEKMQ (reference sequence). This CDR3 is built from 14 residues. The CDR3 loop reads CASSAGGTGNTIYF. Here the CDR3 DNA reads TGTGCCAGCAGCGCGGGGGGTACTGGAAACACCATATATTTT.

The chain recombines TRBV5-1 with TRBJ1-3; D possibly corresponds to TRBD1 (5 bases). Per the germline V gene, CDR1 is SGHRS and CDR2 is YFSETQ. V was shortened by 0 bases and J by 0 bases, with 10 bases between the two germline ends. The CDR3 is made up of 16 amino acids. CDR3 region: CASSLGGTSSGNTIYF. The CDR3 DNA follows: TGCGCCAGCAGCTTGGGAGGGACGAGCTCTGGAAACACCATATATTTT. The full variable domain, completed using reference TRBV5-1 and TRBJ1-3, is KAGVTQTPRYLIKTRGQQVTLSCSPISGHRSVSWYQQTPGQGLQFLFEYFSETQRNKGNFPGRFSGRQFSNSRSEMNVSTLELGDSALYLCASSLGGTSSGNTIYFGEGSWLTVV.

The chain recombines TRBV4-3 with TRBJ2-7, with TRBD1 matching over 10 bases. CDR1 is LGHNA, CDR2 YSLEER, per germline. Trimming cost V 0 bases and J 2 bases; bases outside gene matches: 1. CDR3 size: 15 residues. The CDR3 sequence: CASSQDGTGAYEQYF. The CDR3 coding sequence is TGCGCCAGCAGCCAAGATGGGACAGGGGCCTACGAGCAGTACTTC.

The genes are TRBV28 and TRBJ2-1, with 7 bases aligning to TRBD2. J lost 7 bases, V lost 5 bases, and 14 bases had no gene match. Per germline, CDR1 MDHEN and CDR2 SYDVKM. The CDR3 length is 16 residues. The CDR3 bases are TGTGCCAGCAGTCCATCCCTAGCGGCCCTACGGAATGAGCAGTTCTTC. It is translated as CASSPSLAALRNEQFF.

In this sample, this clone turned up once. The V and J genes are TRBV4-3 and TRBJ1-4, with a tentative D call TRBD1 (6 bases). This CDR3 spans 15 amino acids. The V end lost 2 bases, the J end lost 6 bases, and 13 bases lay between the germline ends. Germline CDR1 LGHNA, CDR2 YSLEER. CDR3 in DNA: TGCGCCAGCAGCCAATCGGGGGGGGCCGATGAAAAACTGTTTTTT. This codes for CASSQSGGADEKLFF.

This clone was recorded only once. DNA of the CDR3: TGTGCCAGCAGCTTAACGAATGGTGATGCGCAGTATTTT. Translation: CASSLTNGDAQYF. This sequence joins TRBV7-3 and TRBJ2-3; D is unclear. The V gene lost 0 bases and the J gene lost 10 bases, with 11 bases spanning the gap. Germline loops: CDR1 SGHTA, CDR2 FQGTGA. The CDR3 contains 13 residues. Combining the CDR3 with reference TRBV7-3 and TRBJ2-3 gives the whole variable domain GAGVSQTPSNKVTEKGKYVELRCDPISGHTALYWYRQSLGQGPEFLIYFQGTGAADDSGLPNDRFFAVRPEGSVSTLKIQRTERGDSAVYLCASSLTNGDAQYFGPGTRLTVL.